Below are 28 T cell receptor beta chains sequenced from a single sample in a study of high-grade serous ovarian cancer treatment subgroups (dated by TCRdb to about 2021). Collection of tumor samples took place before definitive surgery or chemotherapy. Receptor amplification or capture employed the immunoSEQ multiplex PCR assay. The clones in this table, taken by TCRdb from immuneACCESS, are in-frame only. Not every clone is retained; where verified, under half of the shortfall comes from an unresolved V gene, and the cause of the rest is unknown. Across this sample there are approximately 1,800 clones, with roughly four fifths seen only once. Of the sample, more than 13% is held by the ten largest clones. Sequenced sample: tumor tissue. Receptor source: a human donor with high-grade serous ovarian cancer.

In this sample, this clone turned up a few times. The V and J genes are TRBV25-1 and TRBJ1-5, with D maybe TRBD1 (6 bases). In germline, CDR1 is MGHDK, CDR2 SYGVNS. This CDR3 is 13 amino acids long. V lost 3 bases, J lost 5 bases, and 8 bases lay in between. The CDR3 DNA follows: TGTGCCAGCAGTGATCAGGGGCATCAGCCCCAGCATTTT. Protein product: CASSDQGHQPQHF.

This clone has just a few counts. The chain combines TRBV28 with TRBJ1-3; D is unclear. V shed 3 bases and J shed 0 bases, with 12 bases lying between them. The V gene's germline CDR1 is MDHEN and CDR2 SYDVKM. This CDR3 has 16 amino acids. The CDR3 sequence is CASSLRRRNSGNTIYF. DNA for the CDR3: TGTGCCAGCAGTTTGAGGAGAAGGAACTCTGGAAACACCATATATTTT.

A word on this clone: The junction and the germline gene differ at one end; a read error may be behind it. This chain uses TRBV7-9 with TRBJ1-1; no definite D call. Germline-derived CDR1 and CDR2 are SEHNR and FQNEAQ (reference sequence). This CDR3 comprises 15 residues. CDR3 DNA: TGTGCCAGCAGCTTAGGGGGTGAGATGAACGCTGAAGCTTTCTTT. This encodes CASSLGGEMNAEAFF.

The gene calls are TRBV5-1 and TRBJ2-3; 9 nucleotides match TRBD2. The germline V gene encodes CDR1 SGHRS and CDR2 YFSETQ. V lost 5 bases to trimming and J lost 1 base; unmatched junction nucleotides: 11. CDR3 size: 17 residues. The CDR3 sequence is CASSHGRSSGGTDTQYF. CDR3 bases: TGCGCCAGCAGTCACGGACGATCTAGCGGGGGCACAGATACGCAGTATTTT.

This CDR3 is CATSHDRGRMDEQYF. The DNA of the CDR3 is TGTGCCACCAGCCATGACAGGGGGCGCATGGACGAGCAGTACTTC. This chain joins TRBV15 and TRBJ2-5; 10 bases are shared with TRBD1. The J call may be mistaken, given a closer DNA end match to TRBJ2-7. This CDR3 has 15 amino acids. The germline V gene has CDR1 LNHNV and CDR2 YYDKDF (reference sequence).

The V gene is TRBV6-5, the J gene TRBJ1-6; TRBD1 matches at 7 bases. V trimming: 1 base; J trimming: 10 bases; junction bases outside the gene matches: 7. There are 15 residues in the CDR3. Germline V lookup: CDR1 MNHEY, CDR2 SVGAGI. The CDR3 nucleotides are TGTGCCAGCAGTTACTTGACAGGGTCTACCTCACCCCTCCACTTT. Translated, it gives CASSYLTGSTSPLHF.

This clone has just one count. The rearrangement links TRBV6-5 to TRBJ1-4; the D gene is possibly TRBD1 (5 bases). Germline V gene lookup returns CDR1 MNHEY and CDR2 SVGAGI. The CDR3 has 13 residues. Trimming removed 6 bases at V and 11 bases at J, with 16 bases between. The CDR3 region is CASSLLPDSKLFF. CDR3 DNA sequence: TGTGCCAGCAGCCTCCTACCCGACAGCAAACTGTTTTTT.

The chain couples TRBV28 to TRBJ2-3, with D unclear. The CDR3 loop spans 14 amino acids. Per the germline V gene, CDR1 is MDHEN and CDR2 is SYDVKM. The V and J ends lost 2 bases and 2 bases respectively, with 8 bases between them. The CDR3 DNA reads TGTGCCAGCAGTTTAGGCAGTTACACAGATACGCAGTATTTT. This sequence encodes CASSLGSYTDTQYF.

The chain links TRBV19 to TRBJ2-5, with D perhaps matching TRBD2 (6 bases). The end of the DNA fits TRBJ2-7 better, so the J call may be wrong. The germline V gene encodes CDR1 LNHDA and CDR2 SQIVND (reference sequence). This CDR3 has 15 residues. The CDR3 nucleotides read TGTGCCAGTAGTACCACCGGAGGGGTCGGGTACGAGCAGTACTTC. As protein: CASSTTGGVGYEQYF.

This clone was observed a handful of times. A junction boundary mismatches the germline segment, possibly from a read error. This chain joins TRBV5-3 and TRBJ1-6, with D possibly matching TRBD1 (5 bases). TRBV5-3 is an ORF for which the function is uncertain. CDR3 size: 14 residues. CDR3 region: CASSYGTQNSPLHF. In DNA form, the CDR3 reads TGTGCCAGCAGCTACGGGACTCAAAATTCACCCCTCCACTTT.

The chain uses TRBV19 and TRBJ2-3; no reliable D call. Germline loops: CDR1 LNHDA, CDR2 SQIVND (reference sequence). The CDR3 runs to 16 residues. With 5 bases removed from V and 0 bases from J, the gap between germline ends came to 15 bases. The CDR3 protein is CASSYQSDWSTDTQYF. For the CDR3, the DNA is TGTGCCAGTAGTTACCAAAGCGATTGGAGCACAGATACGCAGTATTTT.

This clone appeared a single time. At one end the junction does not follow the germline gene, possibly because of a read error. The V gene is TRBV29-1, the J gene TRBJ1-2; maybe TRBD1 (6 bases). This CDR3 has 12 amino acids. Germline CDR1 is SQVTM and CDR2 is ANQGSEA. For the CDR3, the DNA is TGCAGCGTTGTACGGGACAACTATGACTACACCTTC. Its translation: CSVVRDNYDYTF.

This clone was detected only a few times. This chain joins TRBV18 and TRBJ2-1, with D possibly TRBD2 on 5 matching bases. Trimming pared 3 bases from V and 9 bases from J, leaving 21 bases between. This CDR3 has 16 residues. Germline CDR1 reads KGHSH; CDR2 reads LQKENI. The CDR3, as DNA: TGTGCCAGCTCACCCTCCGAGGAAGCGGCGAATACTGAGCAGTTCTTC. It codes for CASSPSEEAANTEQFF.

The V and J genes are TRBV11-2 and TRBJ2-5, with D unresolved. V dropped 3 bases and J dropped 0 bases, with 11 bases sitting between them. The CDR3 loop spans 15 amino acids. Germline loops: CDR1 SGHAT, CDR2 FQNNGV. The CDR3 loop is CASSFWAANQETQYF. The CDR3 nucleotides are TGTGCCAGCAGCTTCTGGGCAGCGAACCAAGAGACCCAGTACTTC.

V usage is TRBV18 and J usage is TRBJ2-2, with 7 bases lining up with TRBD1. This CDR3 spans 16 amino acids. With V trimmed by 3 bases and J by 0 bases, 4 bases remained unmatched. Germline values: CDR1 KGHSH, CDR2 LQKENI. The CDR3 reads CASSPQGQTNTGELFF. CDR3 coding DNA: TGTGCCAGCTCACCCCAGGGACAGACGAACACCGGGGAGCTGTTTTTT.

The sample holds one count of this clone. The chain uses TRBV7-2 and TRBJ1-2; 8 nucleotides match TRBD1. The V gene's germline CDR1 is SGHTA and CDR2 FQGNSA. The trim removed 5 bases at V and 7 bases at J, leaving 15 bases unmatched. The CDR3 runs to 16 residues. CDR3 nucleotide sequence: TGTGCCAGCAGCCTTGTTCAGGGGGCGCCGGGTGGTGGCTACACCTTC. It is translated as CASSLVQGAPGGGYTF.

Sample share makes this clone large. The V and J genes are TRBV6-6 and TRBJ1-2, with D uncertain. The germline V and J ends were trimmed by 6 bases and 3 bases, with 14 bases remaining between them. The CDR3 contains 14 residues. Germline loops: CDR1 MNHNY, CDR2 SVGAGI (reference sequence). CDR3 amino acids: CASSQTAGDYGYTF. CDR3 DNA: TGTGCCAGCAGCCAGACGGCAGGAGACTATGGCTACACCTTC.

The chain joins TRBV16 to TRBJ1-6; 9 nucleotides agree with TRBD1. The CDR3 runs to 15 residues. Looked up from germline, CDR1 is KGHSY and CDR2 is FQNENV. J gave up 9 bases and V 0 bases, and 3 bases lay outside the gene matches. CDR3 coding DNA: TGTGCCAGCAGCCAATCCCCGACAGGGGGTTCACCCCTCCACTTT. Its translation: CASSQSPTGGSPLHF. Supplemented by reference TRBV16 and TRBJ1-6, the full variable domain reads GEEVAQTPKHLVRGEGQKAKLYCAPIKGHSYVFWYQQVLKNEFKFLISFQNENVFDETGMPKERFSAKCLPNSPCSLEIQATKLEDSAVYFCASSQSPTGGSPLHFGNGTRLTVT.

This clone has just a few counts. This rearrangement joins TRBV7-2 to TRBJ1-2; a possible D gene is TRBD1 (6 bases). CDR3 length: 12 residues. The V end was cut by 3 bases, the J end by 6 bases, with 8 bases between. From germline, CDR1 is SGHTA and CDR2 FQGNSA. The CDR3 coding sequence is TGTGCCAGCAGCTTCAGGGGCAATGGCTACACCTTC. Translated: CASSFRGNGYTF.

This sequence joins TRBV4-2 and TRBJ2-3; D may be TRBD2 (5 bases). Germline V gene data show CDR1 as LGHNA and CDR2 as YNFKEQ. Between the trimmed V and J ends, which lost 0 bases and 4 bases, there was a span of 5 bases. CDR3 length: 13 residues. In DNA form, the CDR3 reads TGTGCCAGCAGCCAAGAAGCGGCAGATACGCAGTATTTT. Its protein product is CASSQEAADTQYF.

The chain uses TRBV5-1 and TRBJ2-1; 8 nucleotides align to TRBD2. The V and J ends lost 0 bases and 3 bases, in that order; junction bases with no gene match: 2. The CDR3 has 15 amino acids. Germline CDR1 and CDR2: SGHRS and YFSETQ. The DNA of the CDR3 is TGCGCCAGCAGCTTGGTTAGCGGGATCTACAATGAGCAGTTCTTC. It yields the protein CASSLVSGIYNEQFF.

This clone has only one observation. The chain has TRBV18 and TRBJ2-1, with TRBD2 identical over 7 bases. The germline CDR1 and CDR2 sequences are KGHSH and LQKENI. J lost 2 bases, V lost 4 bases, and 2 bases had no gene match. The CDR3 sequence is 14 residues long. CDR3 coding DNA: TGTGCCAGCTCACAACGGGGGGCCTACAATGAGCAGTTCTTC. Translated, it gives CASSQRGAYNEQFF.

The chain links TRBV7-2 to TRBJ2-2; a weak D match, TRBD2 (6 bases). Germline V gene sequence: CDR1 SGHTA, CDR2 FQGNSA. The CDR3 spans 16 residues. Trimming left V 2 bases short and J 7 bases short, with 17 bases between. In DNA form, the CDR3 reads TGTGCCAGCAGCTTAACACTAGCATTTGGAAACGGGGAGCTGTTTTTT. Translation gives CASSLTLAFGNGELFF.

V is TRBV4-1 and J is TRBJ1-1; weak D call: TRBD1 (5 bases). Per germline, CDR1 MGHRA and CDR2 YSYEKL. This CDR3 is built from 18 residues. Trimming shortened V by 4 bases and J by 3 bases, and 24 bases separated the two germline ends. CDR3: CASSRGPGGVQWDTEAFF. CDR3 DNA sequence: TGCGCCAGCAGCCGAGGGCCTGGGGGGGTCCAATGGGACACTGAAGCTTTCTTT.

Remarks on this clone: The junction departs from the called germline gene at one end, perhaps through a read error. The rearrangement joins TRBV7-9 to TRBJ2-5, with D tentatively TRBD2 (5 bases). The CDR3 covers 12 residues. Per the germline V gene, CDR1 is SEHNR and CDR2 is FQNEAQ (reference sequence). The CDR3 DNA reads TGTGCCAGCAGCGGTGACGGGGAGACTCAGTACTTC. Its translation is CASSGDGETQYF.

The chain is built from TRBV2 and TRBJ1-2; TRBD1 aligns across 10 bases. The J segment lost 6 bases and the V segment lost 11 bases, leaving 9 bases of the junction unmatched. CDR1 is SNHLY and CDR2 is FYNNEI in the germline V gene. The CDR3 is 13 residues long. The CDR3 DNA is TGTGCCGGCTCGGGACAGGGGATTGATGGCTACACCTTC. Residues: CAGSGQGIDGYTF.

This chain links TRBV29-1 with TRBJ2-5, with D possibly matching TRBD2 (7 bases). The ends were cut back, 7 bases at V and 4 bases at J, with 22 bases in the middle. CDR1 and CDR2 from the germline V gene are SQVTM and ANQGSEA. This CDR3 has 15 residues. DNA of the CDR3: TGCAGCGCCCGGGGCAGGGGAGGGTTAGGAGAGACCCAGTACTTC. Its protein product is CSARGRGGLGETQYF.

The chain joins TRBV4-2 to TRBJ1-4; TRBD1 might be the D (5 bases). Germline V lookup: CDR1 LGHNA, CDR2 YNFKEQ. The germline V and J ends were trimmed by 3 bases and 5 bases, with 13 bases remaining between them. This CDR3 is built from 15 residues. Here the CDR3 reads CASSQMGDRNEKLFF. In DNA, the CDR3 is TGTGCCAGCAGCCAGATGGGGGATAGGAATGAAAAACTGTTTTTT.